A selection of T cell receptor beta chains follows, all from one sample in a study of T cell repertoires in cytomegalovirus infection. TCRdb called the reads again in MiXCR, with one record for every CDR3 protein. This table holds some 300,000 distinct CDR3 sequences, roughly a tenth found once. Material: PBMCs. The receptor source for this set is a human donor in good health (CMV status not recorded). Some clones in this sample may be carry-over from other donors' samples. Each CDR3 is given without its conserved first and last residue. Clone sizes are given selectively: once, few, many, or a class where the clone is expanded.

clone_size v_call cdr3_aa
many TRBV6-2/TRBV6-3 ASTRPDRGYT
many TRBV11-3 ASSQRRVPPGELF
few TRBV6-1 ASSADLGTVNTEAF
few TRBV20-1 SARVSPGGEQPQH
many TRBV15 ATSRGGGGASTDTQY
few TRBV7-2 ASSLARGGYSYNEQF
many TRBV6-5 ASTPYAVRVGGELF
NA TRBV7-6 ASSPSWGNEQF
many TRBV7-9 ASSFPTGFGFRDTQY
many TRBV6-1 ASSDRQSNEKLF